These 32 T cell receptor beta chains originate from one sample sequenced in a study of T-cell reconstitution after alpha-beta-depleted transplantation in children. Unique molecular identifiers were incorporated during preparation of the TCRbeta library. MiXCR, applied by TCRdb to the PCR reads, yields one record per CDR3 protein. Of 350,000 to 400,000 distinct CDR3 sequences in the sample, 10% to 15% were seen once. Sequenced material: PBMCs, taken from the stem cell graft. These receptor sequences come from a human donor who donated a stem cell graft to a child with Fanconi anemia.

V is TRBV7-9 and J is TRBJ2-7, with unresolved D. V gave up 4 bases and J gave up 3 bases, with 7 bases separating them. The CDR3 covers 12 residues. Germline assignment: CDR1 SEHNR and CDR2 FQNEAQ (reference sequence). CDR3 in DNA: TGTGCCAGCAGCTCCCACGGCTACGAGCAGTACTTC. This sequence encodes CASSSHGYEQYF.

This chain links TRBV15 with TRBJ1-3; D call uncertain. Germline loops: CDR1 LNHNV, CDR2 YYDKDF (reference sequence). The CDR3 totals 13 residues. V lost 5 bases to trimming and J lost 2 bases, with 7 bases between them. CDR3 protein: CATSVDTGNTIYF. CDR3 coding DNA: TGTGCCACCAGCGTGGATACTGGAAACACCATATATTTT.

There are a few counts of this clonotype. This chain links TRBV20-1 with TRBJ2-2, with 12 nucleotides matching TRBD2. V lost 3 bases, J lost 3 bases, and 5 bases stayed unmatched. There are 16 residues in the CDR3. Germline-derived CDR1 and CDR2 are DFQATT and SNEGSKA (reference sequence). The CDR3 spells CSARELAGGYTGELFF. As DNA, the CDR3 is TGCAGTGCTAGGGAACTAGCGGGGGGTTACACCGGGGAGCTGTTTTTT.

In this sample, this clonotype turned up many times. This chain links TRBV20-1 with TRBJ1-1; 11 nucleotides match TRBD1. The CDR3 contains 14 residues. After removal of 3 bases from V and 9 bases from J, the junction contained 9 bases not matched to a gene. Germline assignment: CDR1 DFQATT and CDR2 SNEGSKA (reference sequence). CDR3 DNA: TGCAGTGCTAGGACGCAGGGGGACAGGGGGAAAGCTTTCTTT. Amino acids: CSARTQGDRGKAFF.

The sample holds many counts of this clonotype. The J gene is TRBJ2-5, the V gene TRBV20-1, with no clear D. CDR1 DFQATT and CDR2 SNEGSKA come from the germline V gene (reference sequence). The CDR3 extends over 12 amino acids. The CDR3 sequence: CKADFQHKTQYF. The CDR3 DNA is TGCAAGGCCGACTTCCAACACAAGACCCAGTACTTC.

This clonotype appeared a few times. This chain links TRBV11-2 with TRBJ1-1; D remains unclear. Looked up from germline, CDR1 is SGHAT and CDR2 is FQNNGV. V was shortened by 3 bases and J by 0 bases, with 8 bases between the two germline ends. The CDR3 covers 14 residues. The CDR3: CASSFPGVNTEAFF. Here the CDR3 DNA reads TGTGCCAGCAGCTTCCCCGGCGTGAACACTGAAGCTTTCTTT.

The rearrangement joins TRBV11-2 to TRBJ1-2, with unresolved D. The germline V gene encodes CDR1 SGHAT and CDR2 FQNNGV. The CDR3 totals 15 residues. Trimming shortened V by 4 bases and J by 8 bases, and 20 bases separated the two germline ends. In nucleotides, the CDR3 is TGTGCCAGCAGCTCCTTACGGTCGGCTTTGAGGGGCTACACCTTC. Protein product: CASSSLRSALRGYTF.

CDR3 region: CASSERTEGEKLFF. The DNA for the CDR3 is TGTGCCAGCAGTGAAAGGACAGAGGGTGAAAAACTGTTTTTT. The chain has TRBV2 and TRBJ1-4; D might be TRBD1 (6 bases). The germline gives CDR1 SNHLY, CDR2 FYNNEI. The length of the CDR3 is 14 residues. Trimming removed 2 bases from V and 7 bases from J, with 11 bases in between.

V and J are TRBV6-1 and TRBJ1-6; D unclear. The germline V and J ends were trimmed by 6 bases and 5 bases, with 14 bases remaining between them. The CDR3 sequence is 15 residues long. Germline loops: CDR1 MNHNS, CDR2 SASEGT. The CDR3 region has the DNA TGTGCCAGCAGATCCACCGGGGTTCATAATTCACCCCTCCACTTT. This encodes CASRSTGVHNSPLHF.

The rearrangement joins TRBV12-3 or TRBV12-4 to TRBJ1-2, with D possibly TRBD1 on 5 matching bases. There are 14 residues in the CDR3. The V gene lost 5 bases and the J gene lost 0 bases, with 10 bases spanning the gap. The CDR3 region is CASSLGAPNYGYTF. The DNA of the CDR3 is TGTGCCAGCAGTCTAGGGGCTCCTAACTATGGCTACACCTTC.

There are many counts of this clonotype. The genes are TRBV4-2 and TRBJ2-7, with a possible D match to TRBD1 (5 bases). Germline CDR1 is LGHNA and CDR2 is YNFKEQ. The CDR3 runs to 14 residues. V was cut by 0 bases and J by 3 bases, with 9 bases left in between. The CDR3 region is CASSQEERGYEQYF. The DNA for the CDR3 is TGTGCCAGCAGCCAAGAAGAAAGGGGCTACGAGCAGTACTTC.

This clonotype appeared many times. The V gene is TRBV15, the J gene TRBJ1-1; the D gene is possibly TRBD1 (6 bases). The CDR3 consists of 14 residues. Germline-derived CDR1 and CDR2 are LNHNV and YYDKDF (reference sequence). Trimming took 5 bases from V and 3 from J, leaving 13 bases between them. The CDR3 DNA is TGTGCCACCAGCGGAAGTTGGACAGACACTGAAGCTTTCTTT. The encoded protein is CATSGSWTDTEAFF.

This clonotype showed up just a few times. The chain employs TRBV3-1 and TRBJ2-1; D not resolved. V was trimmed by 2 bases and J by 7 bases, leaving 9 bases between them. Germline V CDR1 and CDR2: LGHDT, YNNKEL (reference sequence). The CDR3 is 13 amino acids. CDR3 amino acids: CASSQTKVNEQFF. The CDR3 nucleotides read TGTGCCAGCAGCCAAACGAAGGTGAATGAGCAGTTCTTC.

This clonotype was counted many times. The CDR3 loop is CASSSGFSEAFF. The CDR3 region has the DNA TGTGCCAGCAGCTCCGGCTTCTCTGAAGCTTTCTTT. The chain employs TRBV28 and TRBJ1-1; D is uncertain. The CDR3 has 12 residues. V was shortened by 6 bases and J by 6 bases, with 11 bases between the two germline ends. Looked up from germline, CDR1 is MDHEN and CDR2 is SYDVKM. Together with reference TRBV28 and TRBJ1-1, the CDR3 gives the full variable domain: DVKVTQSSRYLVKRTGEKVFLECVQDMDHENMFWYRQDPGLGLRLIYFSYDVKMKEKGDIPEGYSVSREKKERFSLILESASTNQTSMYLCASSSGFSEAFFGQGTRLTVV.

This clonotype occurred many times. The chain joins TRBV7-6 to TRBJ2-2; D might be TRBD1 (5 bases). The CDR3 spans 15 residues. Germline V CDR1 and CDR2: SGHVS, FNYEAQ. With 5 bases removed from V and 1 base from J, the gap between germline ends came to 11 bases. The CDR3 DNA sequence: TGTGCCAGCAGCCGCAGGGATAGGAACACCGGGGAGCTGTTTTTT. Its protein is CASSRRDRNTGELFF.

This clonotype was recorded at least ten times. The V and J genes are TRBV11-1 and TRBJ2-3; TRBD1 agrees at 8 bases. CDR3 length: 15 amino acids. The trim removed 5 bases at V and 7 bases at J, leaving 11 bases unmatched. From germline, CDR1 is SGHAT and CDR2 FQDESV (reference sequence). CDR3 nucleotides: TGTGCCAGCAGCAACACGGGACAGGCAGAATATACGCAGTATTTT. Amino acids: CASSNTGQAEYTQYF.

This clonotype has a handful of counts. The chain is built from TRBV20-1 and TRBJ1-5; 10 nucleotides agree with TRBD1. The germline CDR1 and CDR2 sequences are DFQATT and SNEGSKA (reference sequence). The CDR3 is 16 amino acids. V gave up 4 bases and J gave up 3 bases; unmatched junction bases: 9. The CDR3 is CSATLWTGGINQPQHF. The CDR3 DNA sequence: TGCAGTGCTACTCTATGGACAGGGGGAATCAATCAGCCCCAGCATTTT.

The rearrangement joins TRBV7-2 to TRBJ2-3; the match to TRBD2 covers 7 bases. The CDR3 extends over 15 amino acids. V lost 4 bases and J lost 0; bases outside the gene matches: 4. Germline CDR1 reads SGHTA; CDR2 reads FQGNSA. The chain's CDR3 is CASSSRLASTDTQYF. The CDR3 bases are TGTGCCAGCAGCTCAAGACTAGCTAGCACAGATACGCAGTATTTT.

The J gene is TRBJ1-1, the V gene TRBV7-9; perhaps TRBD1 as D (6 bases). The CDR3 has 10 residues. Germline CDR1 SEHNR, CDR2 FQNEAQ (reference sequence). Trimming stripped 5 bases from V and 11 bases from J, with 9 bases between. CDR3 DNA sequence: TGTGCCAGCAGCGCAGGGGTGGCTTTCTTT. It is translated as CASSAGVAFF.

This clonotype was counted a few times. J is TRBJ2-7 and V is TRBV7-6, with D unresolved. Trimming shortened V by 1 base and J by 0 bases, and 10 bases separated the two germline ends. Germline-derived CDR1 and CDR2 are SGHVS and FNYEAQ. This CDR3 is 15 amino acids long. In nucleotides, the CDR3 is TGTGCCAGCAGCTTAGAGGCCAAGAGCTCCTACGAGCAGTACTTC. It translates to CASSLEAKSSYEQYF.

The J gene is TRBJ1-2, the V gene TRBV20-1; 9 bases line up with TRBD1. V lost 6 bases, J lost 7 bases, and 6 bases stayed unmatched. The CDR3 runs to 12 residues. Germline V gives CDR1 DFQATT, CDR2 SNEGSKA (reference sequence). In DNA, the CDR3 is TGCAGTGCCAGACCGACAGGGGGTGGCTACACCTTC. Translating it yields CSARPTGGGYTF.

The chain is built from TRBV20-1 and TRBJ1-1; D not resolved. Germline CDR1 and CDR2: DFQATT and SNEGSKA (reference sequence). This CDR3 region has 14 residues. The V and J ends lost 3 bases and 3 bases respectively, with 14 bases between them. The CDR3 region is CSARALEGDTEAFF. The DNA of the CDR3 is TGCAGTGCTAGGGCGTTAGAGGGTGACACTGAAGCTTTCTTT.

A few counts support this clonotype. This chain joins TRBV12-3 or TRBV12-4 and TRBJ1-1; D unresolved. The CDR3 is 14 amino acids. V was pared by 1 base and J by 5 bases, with 11 bases between. The CDR3 coding sequence is TGTGCCAGCAGTTTAGGGGTGCCGGGGACTGAAGCTTTCTTT. Translating it yields CASSLGVPGTEAFF.

This clonotype was observed a handful of times. This rearrangement joins TRBV6-2 or TRBV6-3 to TRBJ2-3, with D hard to call. CDR1 is MNHEY and CDR2 is SVGEGT in the germline V gene. Trimming stripped 0 bases from V and 10 bases from J, with 14 bases between. The CDR3 extends over 14 amino acids. The CDR3 sequence: CASSYSTTELPQYF. The CDR3 bases are TGTGCCAGCAGTTACTCCACCACCGAGCTACCGCAGTATTTT.

This chain links TRBV24-1 with TRBJ2-5; the D is unclear. The CDR3 runs 14 residues. Germline CDR1 is KGHDR and CDR2 is SFDVKD. V shed 3 bases and J shed 10 bases, with 17 bases lying between them. CDR3 coding DNA: TGTGCCACCAGTGATCCCCCTGGAGCAATGGGCCAGTACTTC. Its translation is CATSDPPGAMGQYF.

The sample holds a few counts of this clonotype. This chain joins TRBV2 and TRBJ1-1, with 8 bases that match TRBD1. Germline CDR1 reads SNHLY; CDR2 reads FYNNEI. The CDR3 length is 16 residues. J was trimmed by 3 bases and V by 4 bases; bases with no gene match: 10. The CDR3 loop reads CASSVGRGQGYTEAFF. The CDR3 bases are TGTGCCAGCAGTGTTGGCCGTGGACAGGGCTACACTGAAGCTTTCTTT.

The chain carries TRBV11-2 and TRBJ1-2; possibly TRBD1 for D (5 bases). Per the germline V gene, CDR1 is SGHAT and CDR2 is FQNNGV. This CDR3 contains 15 residues. Trimming shortened V by 5 bases and J by 7 bases, and 20 bases separated the two germline ends. CDR3 in DNA: TGTGCCAGCAGCGCGAGGGACTCGTCAGTAAGTGGCTACACCTTC. This sequence encodes CASSARDSSVSGYTF.

Remarks on this clonotype: A read error is possible here, since a much larger clone lies one base away. The V call is TRBV7-9, the J call TRBJ1-4; D possibly corresponds to TRBD1 (5 bases). From germline, CDR1 is SEHNR and CDR2 FQNEAQ (reference sequence). Deletions cut 3 bases from V and 4 bases from J, with 9 bases between. This CDR3 has 14 amino acids. CDR3 sequence (DNA): TGTGCCAGCAGCTTCGGCGGGGGTAATGAAAAACTGTTTTTT. It yields the protein CASSFGGGNEKLFF. Complete variable domain (other parts from reference TRBV7-9 and TRBJ1-4): DTGVSQNPRHKITKRGQNVTFRCDPISEHNRLYWYRQTLGQGPEFLTYFQNEAQLEKSRLLSDRFSAERPKGSFSTLEIQRTEQGDSAMYLCASSFGGGNEKLFFGSGTQLSVL.

This clonotype turned up a few times. V and J are TRBV5-1 and TRBJ2-2; 10 bases align to TRBD2. Trimming removed 0 bases from V and 9 bases from J; junction bases left unmatched: 2. This CDR3 has 14 residues. CDR1 SGHRS and CDR2 YFSETQ come from the germline V gene. The CDR3 loop is CASSLVAGGRELFF. CDR3 coding DNA: TGCGCCAGCAGCTTGGTAGCGGGAGGACGGGAGCTGTTTTTT.

This clonotype was detected a few times. This chain links TRBV18 with TRBJ1-6; the match to TRBD1 covers 7 bases. V dropped 4 bases and J dropped 6; count of bases not matched to a gene: 3. Germline lookup yields CDR1 KGHSH and CDR2 LQKENI. The CDR3 length is 14 residues. CDR3 sequence reads: CASSRDRVNSPLHF. The CDR3 DNA sequence: TGTGCCAGCTCACGAGACAGGGTTAATTCACCCCTCCACTTT.

The table lists this clonotype with many counts. V gene TRBV12-3 or TRBV12-4 combines with J gene TRBJ1-1, with a tentative D call TRBD1 (5 bases). The germline V and J ends were trimmed by 4 bases and 5 bases, with 14 bases remaining between them. The CDR3 consists of 14 residues. CDR3 loop: CASSWVGEGTEAFF. CDR3 nucleotide sequence: TGTGCCAGCAGTTGGGTGGGGGAGGGTACTGAAGCTTTCTTT.

V is TRBV3-1 and J is TRBJ1-1; 7 bases agree with TRBD1. The V gene's germline CDR1 is LGHDT and CDR2 YNNKEL (reference sequence). CDR3 size: 13 residues. V was pared by 1 base and J by 6 bases, with 2 bases of the junction left unmatched. CDR3 nucleotides: TGTGCCAGCAGCCAAGCCCAGGGGGCTGAAGCTTTCTTT. It specifies CASSQAQGAEAFF.